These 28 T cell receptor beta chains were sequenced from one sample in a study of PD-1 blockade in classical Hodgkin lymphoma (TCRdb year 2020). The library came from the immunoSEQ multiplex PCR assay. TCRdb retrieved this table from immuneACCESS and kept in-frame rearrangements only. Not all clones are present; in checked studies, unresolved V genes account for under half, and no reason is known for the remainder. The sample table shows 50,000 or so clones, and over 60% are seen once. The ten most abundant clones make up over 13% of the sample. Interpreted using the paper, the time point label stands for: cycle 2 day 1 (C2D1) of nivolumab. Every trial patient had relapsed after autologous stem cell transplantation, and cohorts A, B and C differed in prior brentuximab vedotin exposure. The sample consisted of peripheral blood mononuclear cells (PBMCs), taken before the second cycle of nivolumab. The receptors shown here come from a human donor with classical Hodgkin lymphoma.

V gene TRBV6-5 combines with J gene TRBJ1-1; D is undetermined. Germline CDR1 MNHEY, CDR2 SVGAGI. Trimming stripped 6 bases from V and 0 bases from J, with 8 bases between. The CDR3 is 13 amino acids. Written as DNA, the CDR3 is TGTGCCAGCAGGGACGGCATGAACACTGAAGCTTTCTTT. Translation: CASRDGMNTEAFF.

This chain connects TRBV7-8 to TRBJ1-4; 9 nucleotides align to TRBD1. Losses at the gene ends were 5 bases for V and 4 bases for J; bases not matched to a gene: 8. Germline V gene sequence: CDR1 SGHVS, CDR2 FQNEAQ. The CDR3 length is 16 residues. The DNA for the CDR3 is TGTGCCAGCAGCGCCCGACAGGGGGAGGGTAATGAAAAACTGTTTTTT. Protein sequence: CASSARQGEGNEKLFF. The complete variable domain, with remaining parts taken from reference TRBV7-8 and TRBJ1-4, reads GAGVSQSPRYKVAKRGQDVALRCDPISGHVSLFWYQQALGQGPEFLTYFQNEAQLDKSGLPSDRFFAERPEGSVSTLKIQRTQQEDSAVYLCASSARQGEGNEKLFFGSGTQLSVL.

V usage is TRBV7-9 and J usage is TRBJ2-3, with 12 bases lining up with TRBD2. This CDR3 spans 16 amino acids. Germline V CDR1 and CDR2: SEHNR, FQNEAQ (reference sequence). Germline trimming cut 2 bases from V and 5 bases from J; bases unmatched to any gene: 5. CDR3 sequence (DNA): TGTGCCAGCAGCTTATTCGCTAGCGGGAGGGGAGATACGCAGTATTTT. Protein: CASSLFASGRGDTQYF.

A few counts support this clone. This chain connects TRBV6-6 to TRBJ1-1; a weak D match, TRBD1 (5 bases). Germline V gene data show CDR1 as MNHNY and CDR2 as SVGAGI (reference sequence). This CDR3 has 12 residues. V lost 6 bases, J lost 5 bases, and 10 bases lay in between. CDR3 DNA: TGTGCCAGCAGCCCCGGGGGGACTGAAGCTTTCTTT. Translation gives CASSPGGTEAFF.

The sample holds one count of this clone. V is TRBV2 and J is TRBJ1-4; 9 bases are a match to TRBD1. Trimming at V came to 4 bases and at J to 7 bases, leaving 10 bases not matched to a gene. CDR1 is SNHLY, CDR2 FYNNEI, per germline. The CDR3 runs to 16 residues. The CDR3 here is CASSAISGTGIEKLFF. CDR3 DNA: TGTGCCAGCAGTGCGATATCCGGGACAGGGATTGAAAAACTGTTTTTT.

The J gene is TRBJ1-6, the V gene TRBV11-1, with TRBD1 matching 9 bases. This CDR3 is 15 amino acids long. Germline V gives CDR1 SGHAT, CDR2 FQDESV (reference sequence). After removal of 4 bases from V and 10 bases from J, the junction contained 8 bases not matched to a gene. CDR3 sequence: CASSSEVDRGSPLHF. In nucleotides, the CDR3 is TGTGCCAGCAGCTCAGAGGTCGACAGGGGGTCACCCCTCCACTTT.

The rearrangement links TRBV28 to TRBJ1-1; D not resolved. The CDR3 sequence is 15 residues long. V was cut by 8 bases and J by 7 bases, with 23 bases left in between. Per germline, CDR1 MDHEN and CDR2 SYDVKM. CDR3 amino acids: CASQETPDSQDEAFF. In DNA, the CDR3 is TGTGCCAGCCAAGAGACCCCGGACTCGCAGGATGAAGCTTTCTTT.

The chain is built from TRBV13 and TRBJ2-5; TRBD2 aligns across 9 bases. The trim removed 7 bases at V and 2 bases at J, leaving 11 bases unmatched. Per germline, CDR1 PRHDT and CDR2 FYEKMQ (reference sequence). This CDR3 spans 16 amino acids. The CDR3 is CASTLGALAGQETQYF. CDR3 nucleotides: TGTGCCAGCACCCTCGGGGCTCTAGCGGGACAAGAGACCCAGTACTTC. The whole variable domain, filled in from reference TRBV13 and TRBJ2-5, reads AAGVIQSPRHLIKEKRETATLKCYPIPRHDTVYWYQQGPGQDPQFLISFYEKMQSDKGSIPDRFSAQQFSDYHSELNMSSLELGDSALYFCASTLGALAGQETQYFGPGTRLLVL.

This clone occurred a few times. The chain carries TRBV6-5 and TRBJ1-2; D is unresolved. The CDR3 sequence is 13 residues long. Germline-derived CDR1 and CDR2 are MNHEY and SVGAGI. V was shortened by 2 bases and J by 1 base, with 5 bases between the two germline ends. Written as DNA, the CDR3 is TGTGCCAGCAGTTACGCCAATAACTATGGCTACACCTTC. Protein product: CASSYANNYGYTF.

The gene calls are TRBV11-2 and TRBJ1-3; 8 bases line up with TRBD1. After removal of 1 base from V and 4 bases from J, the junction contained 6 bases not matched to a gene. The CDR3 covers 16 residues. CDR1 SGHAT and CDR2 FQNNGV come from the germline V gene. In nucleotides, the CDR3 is TGTGCCAGCAGCTTAGCCAGGGGGCTTGGAGGAAACACCATATATTTT. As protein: CASSLARGLGGNTIYF.

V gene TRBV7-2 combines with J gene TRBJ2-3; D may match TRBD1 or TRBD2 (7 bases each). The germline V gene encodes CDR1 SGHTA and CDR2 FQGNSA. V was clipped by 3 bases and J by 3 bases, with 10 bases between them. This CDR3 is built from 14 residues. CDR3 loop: CASSLQGGTDTQYF. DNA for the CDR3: TGTGCCAGCAGCTTGCAGGGGGGGACAGATACGCAGTATTTT.

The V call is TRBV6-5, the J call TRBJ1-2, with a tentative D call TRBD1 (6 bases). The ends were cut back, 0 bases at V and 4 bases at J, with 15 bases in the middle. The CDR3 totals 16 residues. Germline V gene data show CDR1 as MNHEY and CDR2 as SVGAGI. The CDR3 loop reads CASSYSSAGDSYGYTF. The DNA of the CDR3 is TGTGCCAGCAGTTACTCGAGTGCAGGGGACTCCTATGGCTACACCTTC.

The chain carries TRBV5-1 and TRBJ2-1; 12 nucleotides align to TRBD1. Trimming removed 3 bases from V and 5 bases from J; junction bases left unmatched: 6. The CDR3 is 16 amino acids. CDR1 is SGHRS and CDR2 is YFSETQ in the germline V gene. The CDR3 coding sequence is TGCGCCAGCAGCTGGCGGGGACAGGGGGCGGACAATGAGCAGTTCTTC. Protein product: CASSWRGQGADNEQFF.

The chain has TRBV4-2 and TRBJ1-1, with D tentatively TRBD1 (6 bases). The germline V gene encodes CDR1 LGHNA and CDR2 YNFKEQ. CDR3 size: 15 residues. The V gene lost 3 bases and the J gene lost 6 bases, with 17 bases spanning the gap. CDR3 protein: CASSQLKGGSPEAFF. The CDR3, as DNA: TGTGCCAGCAGCCAGCTAAAGGGGGGTAGCCCTGAAGCTTTCTTT.

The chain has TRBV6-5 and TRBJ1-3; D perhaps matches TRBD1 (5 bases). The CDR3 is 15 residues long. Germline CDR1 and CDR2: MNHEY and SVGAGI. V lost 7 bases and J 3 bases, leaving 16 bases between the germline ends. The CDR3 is CASTRTGDGGNTIYF. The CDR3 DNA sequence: TGTGCCAGCACCAGGACGGGGGACGGTGGAAACACCATATATTTT.

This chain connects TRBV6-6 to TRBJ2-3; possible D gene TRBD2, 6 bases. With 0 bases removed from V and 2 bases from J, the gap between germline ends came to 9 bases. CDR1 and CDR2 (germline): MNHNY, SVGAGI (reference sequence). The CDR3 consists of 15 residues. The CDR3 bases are TGTGCCAGCAGTTACTCGGCGGGGTACACAGATACGCAGTATTTT. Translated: CASSYSAGYTDTQYF.

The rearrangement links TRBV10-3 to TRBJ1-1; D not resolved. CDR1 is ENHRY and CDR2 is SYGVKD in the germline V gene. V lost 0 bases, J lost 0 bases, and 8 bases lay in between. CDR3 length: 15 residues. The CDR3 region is CAISESMALNTEAFF. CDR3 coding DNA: TGTGCCATCAGTGAGTCGATGGCCCTGAACACTGAAGCTTTCTTT.

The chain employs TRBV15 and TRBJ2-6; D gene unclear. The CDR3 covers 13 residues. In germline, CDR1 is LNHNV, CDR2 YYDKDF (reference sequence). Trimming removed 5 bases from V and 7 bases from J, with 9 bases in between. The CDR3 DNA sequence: TGTGCCACCAGCCTTGGTCTTGCCAACGTCCTGACTTTC. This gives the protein CATSLGLANVLTF.

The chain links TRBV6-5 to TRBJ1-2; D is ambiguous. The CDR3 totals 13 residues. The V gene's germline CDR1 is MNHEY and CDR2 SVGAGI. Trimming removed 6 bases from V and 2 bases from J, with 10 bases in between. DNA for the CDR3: TGTGCCAGCAGCCCCGGGAGGAACTATGGCTACACCTTC. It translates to CASSPGRNYGYTF.

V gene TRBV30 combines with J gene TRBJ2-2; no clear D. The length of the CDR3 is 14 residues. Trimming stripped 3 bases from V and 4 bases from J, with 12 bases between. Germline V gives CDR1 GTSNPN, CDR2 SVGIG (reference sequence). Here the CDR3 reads CAWRWVSSTGELFF. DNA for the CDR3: TGTGCCTGGAGGTGGGTCTCTTCCACCGGGGAGCTGTTTTTT. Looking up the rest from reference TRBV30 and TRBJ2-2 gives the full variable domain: SQTIHQWPATLVQPVGSPLSLECTVEGTSNPNLYWYRQAAGRGLQLLFYSVGIGQISSEVPQNLSASRPQDRQFILSSKKLLLSDSGFYLCAWRWVSSTGELFFGEGSRLTVL.

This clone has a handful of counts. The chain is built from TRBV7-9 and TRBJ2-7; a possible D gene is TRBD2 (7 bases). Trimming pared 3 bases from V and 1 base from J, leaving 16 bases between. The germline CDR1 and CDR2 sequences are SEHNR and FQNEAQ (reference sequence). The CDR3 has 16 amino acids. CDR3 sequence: CASSFGGGRGSYEQYF. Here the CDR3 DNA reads TGTGCCAGCAGCTTTGGTGGAGGGAGGGGGTCCTACGAGCAGTACTTC.

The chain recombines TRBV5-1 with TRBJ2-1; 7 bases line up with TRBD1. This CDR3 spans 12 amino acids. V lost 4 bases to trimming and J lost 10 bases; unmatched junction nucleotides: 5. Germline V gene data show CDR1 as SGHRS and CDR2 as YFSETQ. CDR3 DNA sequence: TGCGCCAGCAGCAGGGACAGACTAGAGCAGTTCTTC. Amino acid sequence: CASSRDRLEQFF.

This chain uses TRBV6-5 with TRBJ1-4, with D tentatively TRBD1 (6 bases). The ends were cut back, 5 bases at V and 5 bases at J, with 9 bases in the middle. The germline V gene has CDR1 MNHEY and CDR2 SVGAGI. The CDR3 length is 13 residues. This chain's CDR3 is CASSPQGNEKLFF. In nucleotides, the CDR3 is TGTGCCAGCAGTCCACAGGGAAATGAAAAACTGTTTTTT.

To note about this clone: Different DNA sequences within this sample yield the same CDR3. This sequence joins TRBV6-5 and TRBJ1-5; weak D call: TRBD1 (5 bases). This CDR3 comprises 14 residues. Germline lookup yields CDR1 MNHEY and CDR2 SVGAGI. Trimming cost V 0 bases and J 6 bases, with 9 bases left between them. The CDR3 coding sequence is TGTGCCAGCAGTTACTCTCAGGGTAGTCAGCCCCAGCATTTT. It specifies CASSYSQGSQPQHF.

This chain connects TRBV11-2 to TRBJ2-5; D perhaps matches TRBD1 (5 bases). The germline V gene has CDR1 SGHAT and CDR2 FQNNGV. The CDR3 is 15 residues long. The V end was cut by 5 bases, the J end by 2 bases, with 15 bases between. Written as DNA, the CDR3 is TGTGCCAGCAGCCCCGCCCCGGACAATCAAGAGACCCAGTACTTC. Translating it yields CASSPAPDNQETQYF.

CDR3 bases: TGCAGCGTTGAAAAGTGGCAGGTTAGGGGTGGCTACACCTTC. Translating gives CSVEKWQVRGGYTF. The chain employs TRBV29-1 and TRBJ1-2; tentative D call: TRBD1 (5 bases). Germline CDR1 SQVTM, CDR2 ANQGSEA. V was trimmed by 2 bases and J by 7 bases, leaving 17 bases between them. The CDR3 sequence is 14 residues long.

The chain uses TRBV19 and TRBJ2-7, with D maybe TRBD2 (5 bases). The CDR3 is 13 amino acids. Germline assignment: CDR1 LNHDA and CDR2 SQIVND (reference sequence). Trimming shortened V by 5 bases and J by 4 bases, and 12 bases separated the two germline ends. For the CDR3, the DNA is TGTGCCAGTAGTTTATCACTAGTATACGAGCAGTACTTC. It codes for CASSLSLVYEQYF.

The CDR3 sequence is CASSPLEEQFF. The DNA of the CDR3 is TGTGCCAGCTCACCATTGGAAGAGCAGTTCTTC. The genes are TRBV18 and TRBJ2-1; D is uncertain. The CDR3 runs 11 residues. V lost 2 bases, J lost 10 bases, and 6 bases lay in between. Germline values: CDR1 KGHSH, CDR2 LQKENI.